The text below deals with one T cell receptor (beta chain). These data belong to a study of shared clonotypes between healthy human individuals. The overall study: Contributing individuals were a couple of females and a few males aged 18 to 49.

At the deep level, the assay was run. Clones were read by immunoSEQ multiplex PCR, and TCRdb kept only the in-frame ones, dropping some. Among under 2,000,000 clones, roughly 94% were seen once, and the ten largest hold 1.2%. Trimming cost V 5 bases and J 6 bases, with 8 bases left between them. The CDR3 loop spans 11 amino acids. Per the germline V gene, CDR1 is SGHAT and CDR2 is FQNNGV. Naive CD8 cells lacked CD45RO and underwent positive selection for CCR7, leaving out terminally differentiated effector memory CD45RA+ cells. V is TRBV11-2 and J is TRBJ2-7; the D is unclear. The sequence derives from a man aged 18 to 29 in good health. Input material: naive CD8+ T cells sorted from blood. In DNA form, the CDR3 reads TGTGCCAGCAGCCCTGCTTTCGAGCAGTACTTC. Encoded protein: CASSPAFEQYF.